This T cell receptor beta chain came from a study of OX40 agonist ivuxolimab in advanced cancers. Looking at the study overall: The study treated patients with ivuxolimab, an agonistic anti-OX40 (CD134) antibody.

Sequencing was performed with immunoSEQ multiplex PCR; in TCRdb, only in-frame clones are kept and a portion is missing. The table records 100,000 to 150,000 clones, 90% of them present only once. Deletions cut 0 bases from V and 6 bases from J, with 16 bases between. CDR1 and CDR2 from the germline V gene are MGHRA and YSYEKL. The CDR3 contains 16 residues. The chain has TRBV4-1 and TRBJ2-3; D remains ambiguous. The specimen was CD4+ or CD8+ T cells sorted from blood, collected in a trial of the OX40 agonist ivuxolimab. The TCR was taken from an adult with an advanced solid tumor such as melanoma, head and neck, liver or kidney cancer. The CDR3 sequence: CASSQDRTLTGDTQYF. For the CDR3, the DNA is TGCGCCAGCAGCCAAGATCGGACCCTTACTGGGGATACGCAGTATTTT.